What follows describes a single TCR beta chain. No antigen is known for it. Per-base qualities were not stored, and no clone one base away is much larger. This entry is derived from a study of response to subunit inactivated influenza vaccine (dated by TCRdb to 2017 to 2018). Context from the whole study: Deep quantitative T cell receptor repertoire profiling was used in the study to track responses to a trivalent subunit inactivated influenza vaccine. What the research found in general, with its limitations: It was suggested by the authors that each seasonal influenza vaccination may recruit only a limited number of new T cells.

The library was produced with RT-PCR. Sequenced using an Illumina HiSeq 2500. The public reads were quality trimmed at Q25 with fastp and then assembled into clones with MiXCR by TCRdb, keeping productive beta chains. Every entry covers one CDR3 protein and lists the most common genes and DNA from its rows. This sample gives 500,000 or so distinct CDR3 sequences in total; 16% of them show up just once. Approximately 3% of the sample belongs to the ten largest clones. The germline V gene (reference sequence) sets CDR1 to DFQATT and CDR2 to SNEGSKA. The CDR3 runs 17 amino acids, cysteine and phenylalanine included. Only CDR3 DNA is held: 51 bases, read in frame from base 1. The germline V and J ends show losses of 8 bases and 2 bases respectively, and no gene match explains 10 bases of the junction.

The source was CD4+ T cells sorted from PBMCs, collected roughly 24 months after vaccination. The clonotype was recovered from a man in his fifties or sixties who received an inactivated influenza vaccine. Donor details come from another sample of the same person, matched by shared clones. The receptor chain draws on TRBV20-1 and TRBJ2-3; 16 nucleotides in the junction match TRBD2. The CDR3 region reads CSSFAGLAGGTTDTQYF. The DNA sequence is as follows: TGCAGTAGCTTCGCGGGACTAGCGGGGGGGACCACAGATACGCAGTATTTT.